This TCR beta chain stems from a study of blood T cells in healthy people across ages. Study overall: When template switching was applied, about one barcoded beta molecule was captured per two T cells. Study-wide points: The study found more naive CD4+ cells and higher diversity in long-lived than aged donors. A strong correlation was found between TCR beta diversity and the percentage of naive T cells.

A few counts support this clonotype. The antigen is unknown. Next came a second PCR, run for about 7 to 12 cycles, which used a sample-barcoded 5' primer along with a J-beta primer mix. TCRdb ran MiXCR on the 5' RACE reads and lists one entry per CDR3 protein. The sample shows about 290,000 distinct CDR3 sequences, 25% to 30% of them seen only once. V dropped 0 bases and J dropped 1; count of bases not matched to a gene: 3. The length of the CDR3 is 15 residues. The germline CDR1 and CDR2 sequences are SGDLS and YYNGEE. This sequence originates from a woman aged 70-85 years in good health. The chain recombines TRBV9 with TRBJ1-1; 7 nucleotides align to TRBD1. The sample comprised blood. The CDR3 sequence: CASSVAQGGNTEAFF. The DNA for the CDR3 is TGTGCCAGCAGCGTAGCTCAGGGGGGGAACACTGAAGCTTTCTTT.